This T cell receptor beta chain came from a study of T cell repertoires in cytomegalovirus infection. In the case of this clonotype: What it recognizes is unknown.

General study findings and limits: The ex vivo response was dominated by HLA-C-restricted CMV-specific TCR beta clonotypes.

TCRdb processed the reads anew with MiXCR; each CDR3 protein has one entry. This sample yields over 150,000 distinct CDR3 sequences, of which about 15% are seen a single time; approximately 25% belongs to the top ten. This TCR was recovered from a human donor in good health (CMV status not recorded). Some clones in this sample may be carry-over from other donors' samples. The sequenced sample was CD8+ T cells from PBMCs.

The CDR3 sequence is CATSSIPGQKGTGELFF. CDR3 bases: TGTGCCACCAGCAGTATACCGGGACAGAAGGGAACCGGGGAGCTGTTTTTT. The chain employs TRBV15 and TRBJ2-2, with 7 bases fitting TRBD1. CDR1 and CDR2 (germline): LNHNV, YYDKDF (reference sequence). The ends lost 3 bases at V and 5 bases at J; junction bases unmatched: 12. There are 17 residues in the CDR3.